The TCR beta chain described here comes from a study of human T cells and chemical hapten exposure. Study at large: Cases of alopecia areata, totalis or universalis occurred in a predominantly female patient group.

TCRdb ran MiXCR on the RACE reads and lists one entry per CDR3 protein. This table holds around 110,000 distinct CDR3 sequences, about 12% found once. V lost 0 bases to trimming and J lost 2 bases, with 8 bases between them. The germline CDR1 and CDR2 sequences are MGHRA and YSYEKL. The length of the CDR3 is 14 residues. Time point of the sample: patch test 1, 2 weeks after DPC sensitization. Indicated treatment: therapeutic diphenylcyclopropenone sensitization with weekly scalp DPC. This clonotype was counted a few times. The antigen remains undetermined. Study results and caveats: PT1 expanded TCR numbers rose with patch test score.

The chain uses TRBV4-1 and TRBJ2-7; either TRBD1 or TRBD2 may fit D (5 bases each). The receptor was derived from a woman aged 45-65 years with alopecia areata. Some clones in this sample may be carry-over from other donors' samples. Sequenced here: whole blood, sampled in connection with sensitization to the hapten diphenylcyclopropenone (DPC). This CDR3 reads CASSQERGTYEQYF. The DNA of the CDR3 is TGCGCCAGCAGCCAAGAGAGGGGAACCTACGAGCAGTACTTC.